This T cell receptor (beta chain) was retrieved from a study of T cells in Graves' hyperthyroidism and ophthalmopathy. Study observations and caveats: Also found in blood were most expanded thyroid clonotypes above 0.001. Ophthalmopathy was predicted by the model a median of around 5.9 months ahead of onset.

The CDR3 has 15 amino acids. J gave up 8 bases and V 7 bases, and 11 bases lay outside the gene matches. The V gene's germline CDR1 is MNHNS and CDR2 SASEGT. If no ophthalmopathy progression occurred within 18 months, Graves' hyperthyroidism was stable. Lactation, pregnancy, other autoimmune disease or uncontrolled infection led to exclusion of patients. The CDR3 regions of TCR beta were amplified from RNA transcripts. When the TCR CDR3 underwent first-round RT-PCR, the HTBI primer set was used. From the multiplex PCR reads, TCRdb called clonotypes with MiXCR, one entry per CDR3 protein. The sample holds around 520,000 distinct CDR3 sequences, roughly 15% seen once. This clonotype has only a few counts. Antigen specificity is unknown.

This clonotype was sampled from a woman in her 40s with Graves' hyperthyroidism. Sequencing was carried out using blood. The V and J genes are TRBV6-1 and TRBJ2-1; 10 bases fit TRBD2. For the CDR3, the DNA is TGTGCCAGCACCCCAGCGGGAGGGCCGGAGGATGAGCAGTTCTTC. It yields the protein CASTPAGGPEDEQFF.